The 16 T cell receptor beta chains reported below all come from one sample, sequenced in a study of vaccination and CD4 T cells after COVID-19. The treatment: roughly 11-day PBMC culture with coronavirus spike peptide pools or control peptides (ViraFEST assay). The Oncomine TCR Beta short-read assay generated sequence data from the DNA of cultured CD4+ T cells. One entry per CDR3 protein, called by TCRdb with MiXCR from the PCR reads. This table holds 5,700 or so distinct CDR3 sequences, 48% found once. Their recognized antigens are unknown. Sequenced input: CD4+ T cells from blood, cultured in vitro. The source is a human donor who had recovered from COVID-19.

This clonotype is labeled medium-sized (0.01 to 0.1%). The V and J genes are TRBV20-1 and TRBJ1-2; D is possibly TRBD1 (6 bases). Germline V gene lookup returns CDR1 DFQATT and CDR2 SNEGSKA (reference sequence). The CDR3 contains 14 residues. Trimming removed 3 bases from V and 2 bases from J, with 13 bases in between. The CDR3 DNA follows: TGCAGTGCTAGCGCGGGGGCGGACAACTATGGCTACACCTTC. It is translated as CSASAGADNYGYTF.

This clonotype was seen more than once but under ten times. This chain links TRBV7-3 with TRBJ2-2, with D uncertain. Trimming cost V 7 bases and J 1 base, with 10 bases left between them. The CDR3 runs 14 residues. Per germline, CDR1 SGHTA and CDR2 FQGTGA. The CDR3 spells CASMDGGNTGELFF. Written as DNA, the CDR3 is TGTGCCAGCATGGATGGCGGGAACACCGGGGAGCTGTTTTTT.

This clonotype is medium-sized. The chain recombines TRBV6-5 with TRBJ1-1; D unclear. This CDR3 is 14 amino acids long. The ends were cut back, 2 bases at V and 5 bases at J, with 12 bases in the middle. Germline V gene data show CDR1 as MNHEY and CDR2 as SVGAGI. The CDR3 DNA follows: TGTGCCAGCAGTTACCTTCTGGGGAATACTGAAGCTTTCTTT. Protein: CASSYLLGNTEAFF.

Worth noting for this clonotype: The junction shows a germline mismatch at one end, possibly a read error. V usage is TRBV27 and J usage is TRBJ2-7; 7 bases agree with TRBD2. Germline loops: CDR1 MNHEY, CDR2 SMNVEV (reference sequence). The length of the CDR3 is 14 residues. CDR3 protein: CTSSLRGSGFEQYF. The CDR3 DNA is TGTACCAGCAGTTTACGCGGGAGCGGGTTCGAGCAGTACTTC.

This rearrangement joins TRBV27 to TRBJ2-7; D is undetermined. The V and J ends lost 5 bases and 5 bases respectively, with 16 bases between them. The CDR3 runs 14 residues. Germline assignment: CDR1 MNHEY and CDR2 SMNVEV (reference sequence). CDR3: CASSNRLGSHEQYF. CDR3 nucleotide sequence: TGTGCCAGCAGTAACCGTCTCGGTTCGCACGAGCAGTACTTC.

The chain is built from TRBV19 and TRBJ1-6; D is possibly TRBD1 (6 bases). The CDR3 extends over 14 amino acids. Trimming pared 2 bases from V and 9 bases from J, leaving 11 bases between. The germline V gene has CDR1 LNHDA and CDR2 SQIVND (reference sequence). CDR3 residues: CASSIQGTRSPLHF. The DNA of the CDR3 is TGTGCCAGTAGTATACAGGGGACTCGTTCACCCCTCCACTTT. The full variable domain, completed using reference TRBV19 and TRBJ1-6, is DGGITQSPKYLFRKEGQNVTLSCEQNLNHDAMYWYRQDPGQGLRLIYYSQIVNDFQKGDIAEGYSVSREKKESFPLTVTSAQKNPTAFYLCASSIQGTRSPLHFGNGTRLTVT.

V usage is TRBV10-3 and J usage is TRBJ1-1; D unclear. CDR1 is ENHRY and CDR2 is SYGVKD in the germline V gene. The CDR3 spans 13 residues. Trimming pared 7 bases from V and 1 base from J, leaving 10 bases between. The CDR3 DNA reads TGTGCCATCACCAAGACGGAGAACACTGAAGCTTTCTTT. Translating it yields CAITKTENTEAFF.

The chain has TRBV20-1 and TRBJ1-6; D may be TRBD1 (6 bases). Germline-derived CDR1 and CDR2 are DFQATT and SNEGSKA (reference sequence). The CDR3 runs to 14 residues. V was pared by 2 bases and J by 9 bases, with 14 bases between. In DNA form, the CDR3 reads TGCAGTGCTAGATCTCCTGGGGGCGGTTCACCCCTCCACTTT. Its translation is CSARSPGGGSPLHF.

The chain links TRBV19 to TRBJ2-5; 7 nucleotides agree with TRBD1. The germline gives CDR1 LNHDA, CDR2 SQIVND (reference sequence). V was clipped by 3 bases and J by 5 bases; unmatched bases: 9. This CDR3 region has 15 residues. CDR3 protein: CASSILGRGPETQYF. Here the CDR3 DNA reads TGTGCCAGTAGTATCTTGGGTAGGGGGCCTGAGACCCAGTACTTC. Using reference TRBV19 and TRBJ2-5 for the parts outside the CDR3, the full variable domain is DGGITQSPKYLFRKEGQNVTLSCEQNLNHDAMYWYRQDPGQGLRLIYYSQIVNDFQKGDIAEGYSVSREKKESFPLTVTSAQKNPTAFYLCASSILGRGPETQYFGPGTRLLVL.

V is TRBV19 and J is TRBJ1-2; 10 bases match TRBD1. This CDR3 is built from 16 residues. Trimming removed 3 bases from V and 4 bases from J; junction bases left unmatched: 8. Germline-derived CDR1 and CDR2 are LNHDA and SQIVND (reference sequence). In DNA, the CDR3 is TGTGCCAGTAGTATTACGGGGACAGGGGCGCTCTATGGCTACACCTTC. As protein: CASSITGTGALYGYTF.

For this clonotype: A much bigger clone sits one base away, suggesting this may be a read error. CDR3 DNA sequence: TGCAGTGCTAGAGATACTGCCAGTATCCAAGAGACCCAGTACTTC. It is translated as CSARDTASIQETQYF. This chain connects TRBV20-1 to TRBJ2-5; no clear D. The CDR3 is made up of 15 amino acids. Deletions cut 0 bases from V and 1 base from J, with 12 bases between. The germline V gene has CDR1 DFQATT and CDR2 SNEGSKA (reference sequence).

The chain employs TRBV7-3 and TRBJ1-5; D remains ambiguous. The CDR3 extends over 19 amino acids. CDR1 and CDR2 (germline): SGHTA, FQGTGA. V lost 1 base and J 1 base, leaving 20 bases between the germline ends. CDR3 loop: CASSLNPPRATHSNQPQHF. The CDR3, as DNA: TGTGCCAGCAGCTTAAACCCGCCGAGAGCCACTCACAGCAATCAGCCCCAGCATTTT.

The chain is built from TRBV12-3 or TRBV12-4 and TRBJ2-1; 8 bases agree with TRBD1. V dropped 6 bases and J dropped 8; count of bases not matched to a gene: 9. CDR3 length: 14 amino acids. For the CDR3, the DNA is TGTGCCAGCAGGAGGACAGGGAGTTTCGATGAGCAGTTCTTC. Translation: CASRRTGSFDEQFF.

This chain uses TRBV6-4 with TRBJ1-5; D gene uncertain. Germline V gene lookup returns CDR1 MRHNA and CDR2 SNTAGT. The V end was cut by 4 bases, the J end by 0 bases, with 10 bases between. This CDR3 is 15 amino acids long. This chain's CDR3 is CASSGTPSSNQPQHF. The DNA for the CDR3 is TGTGCCAGCAGTGGCACACCATCTAGCAATCAGCCCCAGCATTTT.

This clonotype has only one observation. The chain carries TRBV7-2 and TRBJ2-7, with D unclear. V lost 5 bases and J lost 4, with 9 bases in between. This CDR3 comprises 12 residues. Per germline, CDR1 SGHTA and CDR2 FQGNSA. The CDR3 here is CASSLSQYEQYF. DNA for the CDR3: TGTGCCAGCAGCCTTTCTCAGTACGAGCAGTACTTC.

J is TRBJ1-5 and V is TRBV7-2; the D is unclear. Germline V lookup: CDR1 SGHTA, CDR2 FQGNSA. Trimming stripped 5 bases from V and 3 bases from J, with 5 bases between. The CDR3 loop spans 12 amino acids. CDR3 region: CASSIYNQPQHF. The CDR3 DNA follows: TGTGCCAGCAGCATTTACAATCAGCCCCAGCATTTT.